This entry is about one T cell receptor (beta chain). Its antigen is still unknown. Primers for the PCR totalled 60 Vbeta and 13 Jbeta. Produced via immunoSEQ multiplex PCR; TCRdb's table is partial and in-frame only. The top ten clones hold around 1.5% of a sample with 150,000 or so clones, 65% to 75% of them seen once. This specimen comes from a study of cytomegalovirus exposure and HLA in healthy donors. Overall study context: Of the donors genotyped, some 400 in all, less than 90% fell in the Caucasian-associated ancestry cluster. Overall study findings and caveats: CMV serostatus was the only recorded immune exposure for donors.

This CDR3 spans 14 amino acids. Germline CDR1 and CDR2: KGHSY and FQNENV. Trimming cost V 2 bases and J 12 bases; bases outside gene matches: 9. The clonotype originates from a girl between 5 and 17 years old in good health and CMV-seronegative. The chain has TRBV16 and TRBJ2-1; the match to TRBD2 covers 8 bases. Sequencing was done on a sample of PBMCs. The CDR3 DNA reads TGTGCCAGCAGCCAAAGCGGGGGCCCCATGGTGCAGTTCTTC. It specifies CASSQSGGPMVQFF. The full variable domain, its missing parts supplied by reference TRBV16 and TRBJ2-1, is GEEVAQTPKHLVRGEGQKAKLYCAPIKGHSYVFWYQQVLKNEFKFLISFQNENVFDETGMPKERFSAKCLPNSPCSLEIQATKLEDSAVYFCASSQSGGPMVQFFGPGTRLTVL.